This TCR beta chain was sequenced in a study of cytomegalovirus exposure and HLA in healthy donors. Whole-study context: About 180 million T cells yielded 120 million or so unique TCR beta sequences, as an earlier analysis found.

Study observations and caveats: An ancestry cluster, one associated with Asian ancestry, reportedly showed fewer N-insertions than the approximately 660-donor mean in a later analysis. TRBV6-2, TRBV6-3 and some other V segments were excluded as indistinguishable.

Concerning this clone itself: Its antigen is unidentified.

Trimming cost V 2 bases and J 0 bases, with 13 bases left between them. This CDR3 has 16 amino acids. The study ran its PCR with 60 Vbeta and 13 Jbeta primers. Clones were sequenced by immunoSEQ multiplex PCR, and TCRdb holds only the in-frame ones, with some missing. Of 170,000 or so clones in the sample, over 70% were seen once. V is TRBV23-1 and J is TRBJ1-1; D gene unclear. TRBV23-1 is placed among ORFs of uncertain function. The sequenced sample consisted of PBMCs. This receptor was obtained from a man aged 25 to 45 in good health and CMV-seropositive. CDR3 region: CASSQNSQLLNTEAFF. As DNA, the CDR3 is TGCGCCAGCAGTCAAAATTCACAGCTACTGAACACTGAAGCTTTCTTT.